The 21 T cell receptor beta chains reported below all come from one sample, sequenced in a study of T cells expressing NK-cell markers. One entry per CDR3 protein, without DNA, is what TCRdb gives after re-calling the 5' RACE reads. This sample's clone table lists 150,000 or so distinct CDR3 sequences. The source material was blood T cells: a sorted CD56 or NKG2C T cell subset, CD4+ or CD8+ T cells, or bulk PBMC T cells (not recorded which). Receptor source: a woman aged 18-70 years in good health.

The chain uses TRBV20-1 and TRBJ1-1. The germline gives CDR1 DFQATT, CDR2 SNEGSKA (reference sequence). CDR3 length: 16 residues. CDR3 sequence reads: CSARDPSGRPNTEAFF.

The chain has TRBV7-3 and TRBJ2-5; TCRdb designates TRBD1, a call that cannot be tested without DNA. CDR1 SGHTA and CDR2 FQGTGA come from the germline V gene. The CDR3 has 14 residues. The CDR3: CASSPQQGTETQYF.

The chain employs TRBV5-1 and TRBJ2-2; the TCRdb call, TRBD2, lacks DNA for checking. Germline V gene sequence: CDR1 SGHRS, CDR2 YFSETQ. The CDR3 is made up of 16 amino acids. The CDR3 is CASSFELAGNTGELFF.

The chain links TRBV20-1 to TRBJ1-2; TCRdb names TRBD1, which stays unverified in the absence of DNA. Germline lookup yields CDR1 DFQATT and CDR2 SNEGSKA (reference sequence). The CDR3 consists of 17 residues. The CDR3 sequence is CSATSPEGVYRNYGYTF.

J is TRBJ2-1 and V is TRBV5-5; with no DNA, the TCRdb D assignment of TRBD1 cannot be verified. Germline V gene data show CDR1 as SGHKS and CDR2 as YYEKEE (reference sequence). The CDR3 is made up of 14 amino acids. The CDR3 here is CASTRTQGNNEQFF.

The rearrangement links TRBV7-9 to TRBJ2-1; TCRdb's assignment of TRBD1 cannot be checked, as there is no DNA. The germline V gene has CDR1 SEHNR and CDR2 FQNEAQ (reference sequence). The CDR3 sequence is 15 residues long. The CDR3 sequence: CASSARGGTGNEQFF.

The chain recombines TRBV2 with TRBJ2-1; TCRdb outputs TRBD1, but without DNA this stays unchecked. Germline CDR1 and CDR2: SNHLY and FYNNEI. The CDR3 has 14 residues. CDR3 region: CASILDRVGNEQFF.

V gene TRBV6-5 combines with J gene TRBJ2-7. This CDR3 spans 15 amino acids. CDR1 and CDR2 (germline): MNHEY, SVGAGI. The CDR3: CASSYSDGSSYEQYF.

The CDR3 region is CASSLQGDQFLAFF. The rearrangement links TRBV3-1 to TRBJ1-1. Germline CDR1 and CDR2: LGHDT and YNNKEL (reference sequence). The CDR3 covers 14 residues.

The CDR3 here is CASSYAGESDTQYF. V and J are TRBV5-5 and TRBJ2-3; TCRdb calls TRBD1, which cannot be checked without DNA. The germline V gene has CDR1 SGHKS and CDR2 YYEKEE (reference sequence). This CDR3 region has 14 residues.

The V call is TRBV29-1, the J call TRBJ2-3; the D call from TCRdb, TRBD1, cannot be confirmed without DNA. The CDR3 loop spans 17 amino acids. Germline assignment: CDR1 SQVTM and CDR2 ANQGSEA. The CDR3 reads CSVRRGALTGHADTQYF.

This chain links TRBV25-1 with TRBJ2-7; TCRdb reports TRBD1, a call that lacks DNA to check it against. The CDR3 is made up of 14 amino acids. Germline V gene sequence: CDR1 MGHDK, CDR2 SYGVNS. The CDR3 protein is CASSEFNGGYEQYF.

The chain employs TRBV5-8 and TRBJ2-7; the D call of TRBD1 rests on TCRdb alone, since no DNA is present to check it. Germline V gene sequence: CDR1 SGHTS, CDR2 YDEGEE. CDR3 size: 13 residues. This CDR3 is CASSFPGTYEQYF.

CDR3 loop: CASSSTGLRAGYGYTF. This sequence joins TRBV5-1 and TRBJ1-2; TCRdb designates TRBD1, a call that cannot be tested without DNA. The CDR3 is 16 amino acids. The V gene's germline CDR1 is SGHRS and CDR2 YFSETQ.

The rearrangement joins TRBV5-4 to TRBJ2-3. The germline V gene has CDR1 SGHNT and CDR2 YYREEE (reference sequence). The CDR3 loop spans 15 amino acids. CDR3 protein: CASSLVSGRTDTQYF.

The CDR3 spells CATSDFQSSGRMDTQYF. This sequence joins TRBV24-1 and TRBJ2-3; there is no DNA to check the TCRdb D call of TRBD2. The germline V gene encodes CDR1 KGHDR and CDR2 SFDVKD. The CDR3 length is 17 residues.

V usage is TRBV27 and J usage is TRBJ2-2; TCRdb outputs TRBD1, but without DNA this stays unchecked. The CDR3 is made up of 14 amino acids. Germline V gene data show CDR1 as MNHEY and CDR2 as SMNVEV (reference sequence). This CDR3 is CASKGGWATGELFF.

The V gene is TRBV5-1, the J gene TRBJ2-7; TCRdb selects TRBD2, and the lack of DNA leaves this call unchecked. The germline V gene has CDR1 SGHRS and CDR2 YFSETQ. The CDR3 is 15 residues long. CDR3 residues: CASSLGLVRDYEQYF.

The CDR3: CASSVRGHSYNEQFF. The gene calls are TRBV6-1 and TRBJ2-1; TCRdb proposes TRBD1, but this gene call is untestable without DNA. CDR3 length: 15 amino acids. The germline CDR1 and CDR2 sequences are MNHNS and SASEGT.

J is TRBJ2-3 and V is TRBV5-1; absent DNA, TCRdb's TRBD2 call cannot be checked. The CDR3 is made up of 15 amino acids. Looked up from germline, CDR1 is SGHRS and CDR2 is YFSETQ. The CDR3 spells CASSAGLAGPDTQYF.

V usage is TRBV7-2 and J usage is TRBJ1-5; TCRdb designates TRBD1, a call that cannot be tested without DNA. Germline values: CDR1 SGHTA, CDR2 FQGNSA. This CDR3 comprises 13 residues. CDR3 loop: CASRRGVGQPQHF. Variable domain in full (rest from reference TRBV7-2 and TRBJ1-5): GAGVSQSPSNKVTEKGKDVELRCDPISGHTALYWYRQSLGQGLEFLIYFQGNSAPDKSGLPSDRFSAERTGGSVSTLTIQRTQQEDSAVYLCASRRGVGQPQHFGDGTRLSIL.